This TCR beta chain is from a study of shared clonotypes between healthy human individuals. Points from the study as a whole: Sampling was confined to blood; repertoires within tissues likely differ. Investigators expected sequencing depth to affect clonotype sharing among donors.

The genomic DNA of each subset was split evenly across several immunoSEQ plates. TCRdb keeps only in-frame clones here, not all; method: immunoSEQ multiplex PCR. The sample yields some 530,000 clones, 81% seen once. Notes on this clone: Its antigen is not identified. A read error is likely here: a far larger clone is one base away.

The CDR3 sequence is 13 residues long. Germline-derived CDR1 and CDR2 are SQVTM and ANQGSEA. V was pared by 2 bases and J by 4 bases, with 11 bases between. The chain couples TRBV29-1 to TRBJ1-1; D is possibly TRBD1 (5 bases). The receptor's source is a woman in her 40s in good health. Some clones in this sample may be carry-over from other donors' samples. The sample comprised PBMCs. CDR3 DNA sequence: TGCAGCGTTGAAAGGGGTGGGGGCACTGAAGCTTTCTTT. It yields the protein CSVERGGGTEAFF.